This T cell receptor beta chain appears in the sequencing data of a study of cytomegalovirus exposure and HLA in healthy donors. The study, taken as a whole, reports: Analyses of presence and absence presupposed an approximately uniform sequencing depth across donors. Researchers reportedly found TCR beta sequences accurately predicted most subjects' HLA-A and HLA-B alleles. As a later analysis revealed, most CMV-associated TCR beta chains appeared HLA-restricted.

Only a few counts were recorded for this clone. Its antigen is not known. The PCR ran on 60 Vbeta and 13 Jbeta primers. Sequencing used immunoSEQ multiplex PCR; TCRdb keeps in-frame clones, though not all of them. The repertoire holds around 130,000 clones, with about 8.5% as singletons. This receptor was identified in a man between 35 and 55 years old in good health and CMV-seronegative. Input material: PBMCs.

In DNA form, the CDR3 reads TGCGCCAGCAGTGTATCGGGGAATCAGCCCCAGCATTTT. Translating it yields CASSVSGNQPQHF. The J gene is TRBJ1-5, the V gene TRBV10-1; D call uncertain. Trimming left V 4 bases short and J 4 bases short, with 8 bases between. Germline CDR1 WNHNN, CDR2 SYGVQD (reference sequence). The CDR3 loop spans 13 amino acids.